These 26 T cell receptor beta chains were sequenced from one sample in a study of CD8 T cells in ankylosing spondylitis. Overall study results and limits: A motif in TCR beta, a set of roughly eight highly homologous variants, appeared characteristic of ankylosing spondylitis blood.

These TCRs are of unknown antigen specificity. TCRdb used MiXCR to reprocess the 5' RACE reads, holding one entry per CDR3 protein. The sample has roughly 700,000 distinct CDR3 sequences; under 20% are singletons. What was sequenced was blood, either unsorted or a sorted T cell fraction (not recorded which). The receptors were gathered from a male donor with ankylosing spondylitis.

The table lists this clonotype with many counts. The V gene is TRBV7-9, the J gene TRBJ1-2; no reliable D call. This CDR3 has 15 amino acids. CDR1 and CDR2 from the germline V gene are SEHNR and FQNEAQ (reference sequence). V dropped 5 bases and J dropped 4 bases, with 17 bases sitting between them. CDR3 in DNA: TGTGCCAGCAGCCTCTCGGACCGAGACATCTATGGCTACACCTTC. Translation gives CASSLSDRDIYGYTF.

This clonotype was counted once. V is TRBV13 and J is TRBJ2-2; D ambiguous. The germline gives CDR1 PRHDT, CDR2 FYEKMQ (reference sequence). V was clipped by 5 bases and J by 5 bases, with 18 bases between them. The CDR3 runs to 16 residues. CDR3 DNA: TGTGCCAGCAGCCGTAGTGAGGATCGTCGGACCGGGGAGCTGTTTTTT. Residues: CASSRSEDRRTGELFF. The full variable domain, with the rest looked up from reference TRBV13 and TRBJ2-2, is AAGVIQSPRHLIKEKRETATLKCYPIPRHDTVYWYQQGPGQDPQFLISFYEKMQSDKGSIPDRFSAQQFSDYHSELNMSSLELGDSALYFCASSRSEDRRTGELFFGEGSRLTVL.

This chain uses TRBV27 with TRBJ2-3; 11 nucleotides match TRBD2. The germline V gene has CDR1 MNHEY and CDR2 SMNVEV (reference sequence). Unmatched junction bases numbered 13, after V lost 11 bases and J lost 0 bases. The CDR3 is 17 amino acids. The CDR3: CAVRGASGGTSTDTQYF. CDR3 DNA sequence: TGTGCCGTCCGTGGGGCTAGCGGGGGGACTAGCACAGATACGCAGTATTTT.

This clonotype was found a few times. The rearrangement links TRBV6-1 to TRBJ1-1; TRBD1 is a possible D gene (6 bases). Germline lookup yields CDR1 MNHNS and CDR2 SASEGT. Trimming shortened V by 7 bases and J by 4 bases, and 16 bases separated the two germline ends. This CDR3 comprises 14 residues. The CDR3 spells CASKAGAGATEAFF. The CDR3 nucleotides are TGTGCCAGCAAGGCGGGGGCAGGGGCCACTGAAGCTTTCTTT.

This clonotype occurred a few times. The J gene is TRBJ2-5, the V gene TRBV2; D not resolved. Germline CDR1 reads SNHLY; CDR2 reads FYNNEI. V lost 4 bases to trimming and J lost 5 bases, with 5 bases between them. The CDR3 spans 11 residues. Written as DNA, the CDR3 is TGTGCCAGCAGTGGACTGGAGACCCAGTACTTC. It encodes CASSGLETQYF.

The sample holds a few counts of this clonotype. The chain links TRBV11-2 to TRBJ1-2; maybe TRBD1 (5 bases). Germline CDR1 SGHAT, CDR2 FQNNGV. With 5 bases removed from V and 2 bases from J, the gap between germline ends came to 30 bases. The length of the CDR3 is 20 residues. CDR3 nucleotide sequence: TGTGCCAGCAGCACCCTAACGGGGGGAGTGGGGGGAGGTATGAACTATGGCTACACCTTC. Translated, it gives CASSTLTGGVGGGMNYGYTF.

This chain uses TRBV10-3 with TRBJ2-7, with TRBD1 matching over 7 bases. Germline CDR1 ENHRY, CDR2 SYGVKD. The V and J ends lost 5 bases and 2 bases, in that order; junction bases with no gene match: 6. The CDR3 sequence is 14 residues long. CDR3 residues: CAISRTGGTYEQYF. In DNA, the CDR3 is TGTGCCATCAGTAGGACAGGTGGGACCTACGAGCAGTACTTC.

The rearrangement joins TRBV15 to TRBJ2-6; D is unresolved. Trimming took 8 bases from V and 1 from J, leaving 3 bases between them. The CDR3 consists of 12 residues. CDR1 and CDR2 from the germline V gene are LNHNV and YYDKDF (reference sequence). The CDR3 sequence is CATASGANVLTF. CDR3 coding DNA: TGTGCCACCGCTTCTGGGGCCAACGTCCTGACTTTC.

In this sample, this clonotype turned up a few times. The rearrangement joins TRBV29-1 to TRBJ2-1; 7 bases line up with TRBD1. Trimming cost V 6 bases and J 4 bases; bases outside gene matches: 6. The CDR3 totals 13 residues. Germline-derived CDR1 and CDR2 are SQVTM and ANQGSEA. The CDR3 bases are TGCAGCGTGACAGGGTCAGGGTACAATGAGCAGTTCTTC. Residues: CSVTGSGYNEQFF.

This clonotype was seen a handful of times. This chain uses TRBV3-1 with TRBJ2-6; maybe TRBD1 (5 bases). The V gene's germline CDR1 is LGHDT and CDR2 YNNKEL (reference sequence). This CDR3 is built from 18 residues. V was clipped by 4 bases and J by 0 bases, with 16 bases between them. CDR3 loop: CASSPQVLTASGANVLTF. CDR3 in DNA: TGTGCCAGCAGCCCACAGGTCCTCACTGCCTCTGGGGCCAACGTCCTGACTTTC.

This clonotype was picked up many times. The chain couples TRBV5-1 to TRBJ1-1; D remains unclear. Germline lookup yields CDR1 SGHRS and CDR2 YFSETQ. This CDR3 contains 18 residues. With 0 bases removed from V and 3 bases from J, the gap between germline ends came to 21 bases. The CDR3 nucleotides are TGCGCCAGCAGCTTGGTCGGGGTTCACGTCCTGACGGACACTGAAGCTTTCTTT. Translated: CASSLVGVHVLTDTEAFF. The complete variable domain, with remaining parts taken from reference TRBV5-1 and TRBJ1-1, reads KAGVTQTPRYLIKTRGQQVTLSCSPISGHRSVSWYQQTPGQGLQFLFEYFSETQRNKGNFPGRFSGRQFSNSRSEMNVSTLELGDSALYLCASSLVGVHVLTDTEAFFGQGTRLTVV.

This rearrangement joins TRBV4-1 to TRBJ2-1; TRBD2 is a possible D gene (6 bases). Germline-derived CDR1 and CDR2 are MGHRA and YSYEKL. Trimming removed 0 bases at V and 12 bases at J, with 21 bases between. The CDR3 consists of 16 residues. This chain's CDR3 is CASSQEEGLLPGSQFF. The CDR3 bases are TGCGCCAGCAGCCAAGAAGAGGGACTTCTCCCGGGCTCGCAGTTCTTC.

The chain combines TRBV20-1 with TRBJ1-3; 11 bases are a match to TRBD1. Germline CDR1 reads DFQATT; CDR2 reads SNEGSKA (reference sequence). This CDR3 has 17 amino acids. The junction had 8 bases not matched to a gene; V was cut back by 0 bases and J by 4 bases. CDR3: CSARDQLGQGGGNTIYF. CDR3 nucleotides: TGCAGTGCTAGAGATCAGTTGGGACAGGGGGGAGGAAACACCATATATTTT.

This clonotype was picked up a small number of times. The chain joins TRBV10-2 to TRBJ2-1; 8 positions match TRBD2. The CDR3 is 17 residues long. CDR1 and CDR2 (germline): WSHSY, SAAADI. The V gene end was trimmed by 3 bases and the J gene end by 8 bases; junction bases not matched to a gene: 15. DNA of the CDR3: TGCGCCAGCAGTGACCCAACCGGGACTAGGGCGCCCGATGAGCAGTTCTTC. Its protein is CASSDPTGTRAPDEQFF.

The chain has TRBV12-3 or TRBV12-4 and TRBJ2-2; TRBD2 is a possible D gene (6 bases). The CDR3 is 18 amino acids. Trimming took 3 bases from V and 0 from J, leaving 17 bases between them. CDR3 nucleotides: TGTGCCAGCAGTTTGTTGTGGGCGGGGAGCCCGAACACCGGGGAGCTGTTTTTT. Encoded protein: CASSLLWAGSPNTGELFF.

The V and J genes are TRBV7-3 and TRBJ2-6; TRBD2 might be the D (5 bases). Trimming removed 10 bases from V and 0 bases from J, with 13 bases in between. The CDR3 is 15 amino acids. CDR1 is SGHTA and CDR2 is FQGTGA in the germline V gene. The CDR3 bases are TGTGCCACAAGATCCGAGGGCTCTGGGGCCAACGTCCTGACTTTC. Residues: CATRSEGSGANVLTF.

The chain links TRBV6-1 to TRBJ2-2; the match to TRBD1 covers 9 bases. The V segment lost 7 bases and the J segment 1 base; nucleotides outside the gene matches: 4. CDR3 length: 15 residues. Germline V lookup: CDR1 MNHNS, CDR2 SASEGT. The CDR3 bases are TGTGCCAGCACCAGGGACAGGGTGAACACCGGGGAGCTGTTTTTT. The encoded protein is CASTRDRVNTGELFF.

The chain couples TRBV2 to TRBJ2-1, with D possibly TRBD2 on 6 matching bases. The CDR3 extends over 17 amino acids. From germline, CDR1 is SNHLY and CDR2 FYNNEI. Trimming took off 7 bases at V and 1 base at J, with 20 bases between the two ends. CDR3 in amino acids: CASKAAVGSGSYNEQFF. The CDR3 nucleotides read TGTGCCAGCAAGGCGGCGGTGGGTAGCGGATCCTACAATGAGCAGTTCTTC.

This clonotype showed up just a few times. The chain combines TRBV7-9 with TRBJ1-2; possibly TRBD1 for D (6 bases). Per germline, CDR1 SEHNR and CDR2 FQNEAQ (reference sequence). Trimming removed 7 bases from V and 8 bases from J, with 14 bases in between. The CDR3 contains 12 residues. In DNA form, the CDR3 reads TGTGCCAGCACCACAGGGATTATCGGCTACACCTTC. Protein product: CASTTGIIGYTF. The full variable domain, with the rest looked up from reference TRBV7-9 and TRBJ1-2, is DTGVSQNPRHKITKRGQNVTFRCDPISEHNRLYWYRQTLGQGPEFLTYFQNEAQLEKSRLLSDRFSAERPKGSFSTLEIQRTEQGDSAMYLCASTTGIIGYTFGSGTRLTVV.

The V call is TRBV11-2, the J call TRBJ2-7; 9 bases are a match to TRBD2. The CDR3 has 18 residues. V was pared by 2 bases and J by 6 bases, with 17 bases of the junction left unmatched. The V gene's germline CDR1 is SGHAT and CDR2 FQNNGV. The CDR3 loop is CASSLPRPGTSPSGEQYF. The CDR3 nucleotides read TGTGCCAGCAGCTTACCACGCCCCGGGACTAGCCCCTCTGGCGAGCAGTACTTC.

This sequence joins TRBV5-5 and TRBJ2-7; 7 nucleotides match TRBD1. The CDR3 runs 17 residues. With V trimmed by 3 bases and J by 3 bases, 15 bases remained unmatched. The germline CDR1 and CDR2 sequences are SGHKS and YYEKEE (reference sequence). CDR3: CASSSVASGTVYYEQYF. For the CDR3, the DNA is TGTGCCAGCAGCTCGGTAGCTTCCGGGACAGTTTACTACGAGCAGTACTTC.

This clonotype was seen a handful of times. This chain's CDR3 is CASSSDSHPGAFF. The CDR3 coding sequence is TGTGCCAGCAGCTCCGACAGCCATCCCGGAGCTTTCTTT. This sequence joins TRBV7-9 and TRBJ1-1, with D perhaps matching TRBD1 (5 bases). The CDR3 length is 13 residues. V was cut by 4 bases and J by 10 bases, with 16 bases left in between. The V gene's germline CDR1 is SEHNR and CDR2 FQNEAQ (reference sequence).

The chain carries TRBV2 and TRBJ1-2; a weak D match, TRBD1 (5 bases). Germline CDR1 and CDR2: SNHLY and FYNNEI. The CDR3 loop spans 15 amino acids. V lost 2 bases and J 4 bases, leaving 14 bases between the germline ends. The CDR3 reads CASSEPGGFSYGYTF. The CDR3 coding sequence is TGTGCCAGCAGTGAACCCGGGGGGTTCAGCTATGGCTACACCTTC. Combining the CDR3 with reference TRBV2 and TRBJ1-2 gives the whole variable domain EPEVTQTPSHQVTQMGQEVILRCVPISNHLYFYWYRQILGQKVEFLVSFYNNEISEKSEIFDDQFSVERPDGSNFTLKIRSTKLEDSAMYFCASSEPGGFSYGYTFGSGTRLTVV.

The chain is built from TRBV27 and TRBJ2-7, with D tentatively TRBD1 (6 bases). Trimming took 5 bases from V and 6 from J, leaving 20 bases between them. Germline V lookup: CDR1 MNHEY, CDR2 SMNVEV (reference sequence). The CDR3 extends over 15 amino acids. The CDR3 spells CASSPVQGAQAEQYF. CDR3 sequence (DNA): TGTGCCAGCAGTCCGGTACAGGGCGCGCAGGCCGAGCAGTACTTC.

The rearrangement links TRBV10-3 to TRBJ1-6, with a weak D call TRBD1 (5 bases). The CDR3 has 14 amino acids. CDR1 ENHRY and CDR2 SYGVKD come from the germline V gene. Trimming removed 4 bases from V and 6 bases from J, with 10 bases in between. The CDR3 coding sequence is TGTGCCATCAGTGCAGTGGGGACTAATTCACCCCTCCACTTT. Encoded protein: CAISAVGTNSPLHF.

This clonotype was seen a few times. DNA for the CDR3: TGTGCCAGCAGCAACGGACAGGGGGCACACAATGAGCAGTTCTTC. It encodes CASSNGQGAHNEQFF. V and J are TRBV7-2 and TRBJ2-1, with 11 positions matching TRBD1. The CDR3 sequence is 15 residues long. With 5 bases clipped from V and 5 bases from J, the junction kept 5 bases outside the gene matches. Per germline, CDR1 SGHTA and CDR2 FQGNSA.